A single sample is the source of the 20 T cell receptor beta chains below, sequenced in a study of cytomegalovirus exposure and HLA in healthy donors. PCR used 60 Vbeta primers and 13 Jbeta primers. The assay was immunoSEQ multiplex PCR, and TCRdb's table has in-frame clones only and misses some. Among some 150,000 clones listed, approximately 80% were seen once. Sequenced sample: PBMCs. These receptors were obtained from a woman aged 40 to 50 in good health and CMV-seronegative.

This chain connects TRBV27 to TRBJ2-7, with 7 bases aligning to TRBD2. Trimming cost V 6 bases and J 1 base; bases outside gene matches: 3. This CDR3 has 13 amino acids. Germline CDR1 MNHEY, CDR2 SMNVEV (reference sequence). CDR3 region: CASRRETSYEQYF. The CDR3, as DNA: TGTGCCAGCAGGCGGGAGACTTCCTACGAGCAGTACTTC.

This chain links TRBV7-9 with TRBJ1-3; a possible D gene is TRBD1 (6 bases). The germline V gene encodes CDR1 SEHNR and CDR2 FQNEAQ (reference sequence). The V end was cut by 5 bases, the J end by 2 bases, with 22 bases between. The CDR3 is 18 residues long. CDR3 DNA: TGTGCCAGCAGCCTCGGGGAGGGAGCTTACAGGGCTGGAAACACCATATATTTT. It translates to CASSLGEGAYRAGNTIYF.

This clone was recorded only once. This chain joins TRBV7-6 and TRBJ1-3; TRBD1 aligns across 9 bases. The length of the CDR3 is 16 residues. Germline V CDR1 and CDR2: SGHVS, FNYEAQ. V trimming: 5 bases; J trimming: 7 bases; junction bases outside the gene matches: 12. Here the CDR3 reads CASSPASGQGGNTIYF. CDR3 DNA: TGTGCCAGCAGCCCCGCTTCGGGACAGGGCGGCAACACCATATATTTT.

The chain recombines TRBV27 with TRBJ2-2; 10 nucleotides line up with TRBD2. Germline V CDR1 and CDR2: MNHEY, SMNVEV (reference sequence). The ends lost 5 bases at V and 7 bases at J; junction bases unmatched: 13. This CDR3 contains 17 residues. This chain's CDR3 is CASSKLAGVFLIGELFF. CDR3 nucleotide sequence: TGTGCCAGCAGTAAGCTAGCGGGGGTTTTTCTTATCGGGGAGCTGTTTTTT.

The rearrangement uses TRBV6-5 and TRBJ1-2; 9 bases are a match to TRBD1. From germline, CDR1 is MNHEY and CDR2 SVGAGI. V dropped 4 bases and J dropped 5; count of bases not matched to a gene: 2. This CDR3 contains 13 residues. The CDR3 sequence: CASSSDRGYGYTF. DNA of the CDR3: TGTGCCAGCAGTTCTGACAGGGGGTATGGCTACACCTTC.

This sequence joins TRBV15 and TRBJ2-2; perhaps TRBD2 as D (6 bases). Trimming left V 6 bases short and J 5 bases short, with 13 bases between. This CDR3 is 14 amino acids long. Germline V CDR1 and CDR2: LNHNV, YYDKDF (reference sequence). CDR3 protein: CATRREWLTGELFF. The CDR3 DNA reads as TGTGCCACCAGACGGGAGTGGTTGACCGGGGAGCTGTTTTTT. The entire variable domain, with the rest obtained from reference TRBV15 and TRBJ2-2, is as follows: DAMVIQNPRYQVTQFGKPVTLSCSQTLNHNVMYWYQQKSSQAPKLLFHYYDKDFNNEADTPDNFQSRRPNTSFCFLDIRSPGLGDTAMYLCATRREWLTGELFFGEGSRLTVL.

The chain recombines TRBV18 with TRBJ2-1; 10 bases match TRBD2. The CDR3 covers 16 residues. Germline V gives CDR1 KGHSH, CDR2 LQKENI. The trim removed 6 bases at V and 4 bases at J, leaving 9 bases unmatched. CDR3 coding DNA: TGTGCCAGCTCCCCCGGGACTAGCGCCTATTACAATGAGCAGTTCTTC. Translating gives CASSPGTSAYYNEQFF.

This clone was observed once. This rearrangement joins TRBV27 to TRBJ1-5; the D gene is possibly TRBD1 (6 bases). The V end was cut by 8 bases, the J end by 4 bases, with 24 bases between. The V gene's germline CDR1 is MNHEY and CDR2 SMNVEV (reference sequence). The CDR3 spans 17 residues. CDR3 in DNA: TGTGCCAGCGGTCAGTTGGTAACAGGGAGAAAAAATCAGCCCCAGCATTTT. Encoded protein: CASGQLVTGRKNQPQHF.

J is TRBJ1-2 and V is TRBV9; D not resolved. The germline CDR1 and CDR2 sequences are SGDLS and YYNGEE. The CDR3 has 12 residues. Trimming cost V 1 base and J 2 bases, with 3 bases left between them. The DNA for the CDR3 is TGTGCCAGCAGCGTACTCAACTATGGCTACACCTTC. Translated, it gives CASSVLNYGYTF.

The chain uses TRBV5-1 and TRBJ1-2; D is unclear. The length of the CDR3 is 13 residues. CDR1 SGHRS and CDR2 YFSETQ come from the germline V gene. The germline V and J ends were trimmed by 0 bases and 8 bases, with 11 bases remaining between them. The CDR3 protein is CASSLEGSMGYTF. Here the CDR3 DNA reads TGCGCCAGCAGCTTGGAAGGTAGCATGGGCTACACCTTC.

This chain connects TRBV10-3 to TRBJ2-7, with 7 positions matching TRBD2. This CDR3 is 14 amino acids long. Trimming took 4 bases from V and 3 from J; bases not matched to a gene: 6. Germline V gene data show CDR1 as ENHRY and CDR2 as SYGVKD. The CDR3 here is CAISASSGRYEQYF. In DNA form, the CDR3 reads TGTGCCATCAGTGCGTCTAGCGGCCGCTACGAGCAGTACTTC.

The chain combines TRBV7-2 with TRBJ2-7; no reliable D call. The V end was cut by 3 bases, the J end by 4 bases, with 10 bases between. Germline CDR1 SGHTA, CDR2 FQGNSA. This CDR3 spans 13 amino acids. CDR3 DNA sequence: TGTGCCAGCAGCTTGGTAGAATCATACGAGCAGTACTTC. This gives the protein CASSLVESYEQYF.

The V and J genes are TRBV27 and TRBJ2-1; 14 nucleotides align to TRBD2. Trimming at V came to 3 bases and at J to 6 bases, leaving 7 bases not matched to a gene. The CDR3 is made up of 17 amino acids. The V gene's germline CDR1 is MNHEY and CDR2 SMNVEV (reference sequence). CDR3 sequence: CASSFSRLAGGRNEQFF. The CDR3 DNA is TGTGCCAGCAGTTTCTCCAGACTAGCGGGAGGGCGCAATGAGCAGTTCTTC.

The chain has TRBV29-1 and TRBJ2-1; 10 bases are a match to TRBD2. Germline CDR1 SQVTM, CDR2 ANQGSEA. The V and J ends lost 6 bases and 5 bases, in that order; junction bases with no gene match: 4. The CDR3 sequence is 13 residues long. The CDR3 bases are TGCAGCGTAGGAGCGGGAGGGAACAATGAGCAGTTCTTC. Translating it yields CSVGAGGNNEQFF.

With respect to this clone: Additional DNA sequences in this sample encode the identical CDR3. The chain combines TRBV7-2 with TRBJ1-1; 9 positions agree with TRBD1. V trimming: 5 bases; J trimming: 4 bases; junction bases outside the gene matches: 5. The CDR3 is made up of 14 amino acids. Germline loops: CDR1 SGHTA, CDR2 FQGNSA. CDR3 sequence reads: CASSLRQGGTEAFF. The CDR3 nucleotides read TGTGCCAGCAGCCTACGACAGGGGGGCACTGAAGCTTTCTTT.

V is TRBV10-1 and J is TRBJ2-3, with TRBD1 matching over 7 bases. The J segment lost 2 bases and the V segment lost 7 bases, leaving 3 bases of the junction unmatched. The CDR3 sequence is 13 residues long. Germline CDR1 and CDR2: WNHNN and SYGVQD (reference sequence). The CDR3: CASNDRATDTQYF. For the CDR3, the DNA is TGCGCCAGCAACGACAGGGCCACAGATACGCAGTATTTT.

The V gene is TRBV29-1, the J gene TRBJ2-1; D perhaps matches TRBD2 (5 bases). Germline assignment: CDR1 SQVTM and CDR2 ANQGSEA. Trimming left V 6 bases short and J 6 bases short, with 12 bases between. This CDR3 comprises 12 residues. As DNA, the CDR3 is TGCAGCGTAGCCGAGCGGAGCAATGAGCAGTTCTTC. This encodes CSVAERSNEQFF.

As for this clone: Other DNA variants within this sample encode the same CDR3. V gene TRBV7-6 combines with J gene TRBJ1-2; TRBD1 is a possible D gene (6 bases). The germline V gene has CDR1 SGHVS and CDR2 FNYEAQ. This CDR3 is 14 amino acids long. Deletions cut 5 bases from V and 2 bases from J, with 12 bases between. This CDR3 reads CASSIPGTNYGYTF. In DNA form, the CDR3 reads TGTGCCAGCAGCATCCCCGGGACAAACTATGGCTACACCTTC.

The gene calls are TRBV7-8 and TRBJ1-1; 7 bases line up with TRBD1. Germline CDR1 reads SGHVS; CDR2 reads FQNEAQ. The CDR3 has 14 amino acids. V was clipped by 7 bases and J by 3 bases; unmatched bases: 8. The CDR3 loop is CASIGGQGDTEAFF. CDR3 bases: TGTGCCAGCATCGGAGGGCAGGGGGACACTGAAGCTTTCTTT.

The rearrangement joins TRBV5-4 to TRBJ2-2; D ambiguous. Trimming cost V 5 bases and J 3 bases, with 14 bases left between them. Germline V gene sequence: CDR1 SGHNT, CDR2 YYREEE (reference sequence). The CDR3 is made up of 15 amino acids. The CDR3 sequence is CASSFSATYTGELFF. The CDR3 DNA reads TGTGCCAGCAGTTTCAGCGCCACATACACCGGGGAGCTGTTTTTT.